This T cell receptor (beta chain) was sequenced in a study of cytomegalovirus exposure and HLA in healthy donors. A word on this clone: The target antigen is unknown.

Vbeta (60) and Jbeta (13) primers were used in the PCR. Original handling: In a later analysis, some 11 million of 65 million to 80 million unique beta chains occurred in at least two donors. The repertoire was sequenced with immunoSEQ multiplex PCR; TCRdb's copy has only in-frame clones and lacks some. That table furnishes V, J and clone size, whereas the DNA furnished D and trimming. The sample carries around 150,000 clones, 80% recorded once. The study, taken as a whole, reports: Specificity of a few CMV-associated chains for CMV antigens was verified in vitro. A later analysis, which compared TCR beta chains of equal frequency, found the HLA-associated ones more clonally expanded.

The receptor was isolated from a male donor in good health and CMV-seronegative. Sequenced input: PBMCs.

The chain's CDR3 is CASSQPTGRNGELFF. The CDR3 bases are TGCGCCAGCAGCCAACCGACAGGTCGGAACGGGGAGCTGTTTTTT. The chain uses TRBV4-1 and TRBJ2-2; D possibly corresponds to TRBD1 (6 bases). This CDR3 region has 15 residues. V lost 2 bases to trimming and J lost 7 bases, with 14 bases between them. Germline values: CDR1 MGHRA, CDR2 YSYEKL.